The sequence of this T cell receptor beta chain was determined in a study of shared clonotypes between healthy human individuals. CD8 cells regarded as naive lacked CD45RO, were positively chosen for CCR7, and omitted terminally differentiated effector memory CD45RA+ cells. Generated by immunoSEQ multiplex PCR, the TCRdb table keeps only in-frame clones and is missing some. Among over 2 million clones listed, around 96% were seen once. This TCR derives from a man aged 18 to 29 in good health. The material sequenced was naive CD8+ T cells sorted from blood.

CDR3 bases: TGTGCCAGCGCCGCAGGGGTAAAATCCTACAATGAGCAGTTCTTC. It encodes CASAAGVKSYNEQFF. The gene calls are TRBV5-5 and TRBJ2-1; perhaps TRBD1 as D (6 bases). This CDR3 has 15 residues. Per the germline V gene, CDR1 is SGHKS and CDR2 is YYEKEE (reference sequence). Trimming took 7 bases from V and 1 from J, leaving 15 bases between them. Combining the CDR3 with reference TRBV5-5 and TRBJ2-1 gives the whole variable domain DAGVTQSPTHLIKTRGQQVTLRCSPISGHKSVSWYQQVLGQGPQFIFQYYEKEERGRGNFPDRFSARQFPNYSSELNVNALLLGDSALYLCASAAGVKSYNEQFFGPGTRLTVL.